The 14 T cell receptor beta chains reported below all come from one sample, sequenced in a study of cytomegalovirus exposure and HLA in healthy donors. Sequencing used immunoSEQ multiplex PCR; TCRdb keeps in-frame clones, though not all of them. This table holds around 140,000 clones, about nine tenths found once. Sequencing used PBMCs. The receptor source for this set is a man younger than 35 in good health and CMV-seropositive.

This clone was recorded once. This chain connects TRBV5-1 to TRBJ1-4; TRBD1 might be the D (5 bases). Trimming removed 2 bases at V and 0 bases at J, with 8 bases between. The CDR3 runs to 15 residues. The germline CDR1 and CDR2 sequences are SGHRS and YFSETQ. Written as DNA, the CDR3 is TGCGCCAGCAGCTTAGGGGCTGCAACTAATGAAAAACTGTTTTTT. Its translation: CASSLGAATNEKLFF.

The gene calls are TRBV5-8 and TRBJ2-7; D is possibly TRBD2 (5 bases). V lost 6 bases to trimming and J lost 7 bases, with 17 bases between them. This CDR3 region has 13 residues. The V gene's germline CDR1 is SGHTS and CDR2 YDEGEE. CDR3 DNA sequence: TGTGCCAGCACCTTCAGCCGGGATGGGGAGCAGTACTTC. Its protein product is CASTFSRDGEQYF.

The J gene is TRBJ2-7, the V gene TRBV6-1; 9 bases align to TRBD1. V shed 6 bases, J shed 4 bases, and the junction held 4 bases outside the gene matches. This CDR3 spans 13 amino acids. Germline CDR1 and CDR2: MNHNS and SASEGT. CDR3 nucleotide sequence: TGTGCCAGCAGCAGGGACAGGGTTTACGAGCAGTACTTC. This codes for CASSRDRVYEQYF.

The chain employs TRBV4-1 and TRBJ2-1; 7 bases fit TRBD2. Germline CDR1 MGHRA, CDR2 YSYEKL. The CDR3 is 15 amino acids. V was pared by 1 base and J by 5 bases, with 5 bases of the junction left unmatched. The DNA for the CDR3 is TGCGCCAGCAGCCAAGTGGGGGGGAGGAACAATGAGCAGTTCTTC. As protein: CASSQVGGRNNEQFF.

V usage is TRBV5-1 and J usage is TRBJ2-3; TRBD2 might be the D (5 bases). Trimming stripped 1 base from V and 2 bases from J, with 8 bases between. Germline V CDR1 and CDR2: SGHRS, YFSETQ. CDR3 length: 14 residues. The CDR3 loop reads CASSLTRPTDTQYF. In nucleotides, the CDR3 is TGCGCCAGCAGCTTGACTAGACCCACAGATACGCAGTATTTT.

The chain recombines TRBV6-6 with TRBJ1-5, with D unclear. CDR1 is MNHNY and CDR2 is SVGAGI in the germline V gene (reference sequence). V shed 2 bases and J shed 5 bases, with 7 bases lying between them. The CDR3 has 13 amino acids. The CDR3 nucleotides read TGTGCCAGCAGTTACCCCCCCGATCAGCCCCAGCATTTT. It is translated as CASSYPPDQPQHF.

The V gene is TRBV4-2, the J gene TRBJ1-1; no clear D gene. The CDR3 loop spans 12 amino acids. Germline loops: CDR1 LGHNA, CDR2 YNFKEQ. Trimming left V 1 base short and J 6 bases short, with 6 bases between. Here the CDR3 reads CASSQGVSEAFF. Here the CDR3 DNA reads TGTGCCAGCAGCCAAGGAGTCTCTGAAGCTTTCTTT.

The CDR3, as DNA: TGTGCCAGTAGTCGGTTAGCGGGAGGGCTTTCGCCCTTTGTGGCCAAAAACATTCAGTACTTC. This encodes CASSRLAGGLSPFVAKNIQYF. J is TRBJ2-4 and V is TRBV19, with TRBD2 matching 11 bases. J gave up 1 base and V 5 bases, and 19 bases lay outside the gene matches. In germline, CDR1 is LNHDA, CDR2 SQIVND (reference sequence). This CDR3 contains 21 residues.

V is TRBV9 and J is TRBJ1-3, with D tentatively TRBD1 (5 bases). V was clipped by 2 bases and J by 5 bases, with 23 bases between them. Germline V gene data show CDR1 as SGDLS and CDR2 as YYNGEE. The CDR3 totals 18 residues. CDR3: CASSVGGPDGTRRNTIYF. CDR3 in DNA: TGTGCCAGCAGCGTGGGGGGTCCGGACGGAACCCGCAGAAACACCATATATTTT.

The chain recombines TRBV4-1 with TRBJ1-5; D remains unclear. The germline V gene encodes CDR1 MGHRA and CDR2 YSYEKL. This CDR3 comprises 14 residues. V was cut by 1 base and J by 7 bases, with 11 bases left in between. The CDR3 coding sequence is TGCGCCAGCAGCCAAGTCGGCCGAGGGCAGCCCCAGCATTTT. It specifies CASSQVGRGQPQHF.

V is TRBV19 and J is TRBJ2-5, with TRBD2 matching 10 bases. Per germline, CDR1 LNHDA and CDR2 SQIVND (reference sequence). V trimming: 8 bases; J trimming: 5 bases; junction bases outside the gene matches: 5. The CDR3 has 13 residues. CDR3 amino acids: CASRRAGGETQYF. The DNA for the CDR3 is TGTGCCAGTCGTCGAGCGGGGGGGGAGACCCAGTACTTC.

This chain connects TRBV30 to TRBJ1-2; TRBD1 aligns across 11 bases. The ends lost 6 bases at V and 7 bases at J; junction bases unmatched: 7. CDR3 length: 13 residues. Looked up from germline, CDR1 is GTSNPN and CDR2 is SVGIG (reference sequence). CDR3 amino acids: CACPGTGGSGYTF. The DNA of the CDR3 is TGTGCCTGTCCCGGGACAGGGGGATCTGGCTACACCTTC.

The chain carries TRBV5-1 and TRBJ2-7; 8 bases agree with TRBD1. The V gene end was trimmed by 4 bases and the J gene end by 3 bases; junction bases not matched to a gene: 6. CDR1 is SGHRS, CDR2 YFSETQ, per germline. There are 14 residues in the CDR3. The CDR3 region has the DNA TGCGCCAGCAGCGTGGACAGGGATTACTACGAGCAGTACTTC. Translation: CASSVDRDYYEQYF.

The chain links TRBV6-6 to TRBJ2-7; TRBD2 aligns across 11 bases. The length of the CDR3 is 16 residues. Germline CDR1 MNHNY, CDR2 SVGAGI (reference sequence). Germline trimming cut 6 bases from V and 0 bases from J; bases unmatched to any gene: 7. The CDR3, as DNA: TGTGCCAGCAGACTTTCTAGCGGGGGGTTCTCCTACGAGCAGTACTTC. It codes for CASRLSSGGFSYEQYF.